The 32 T cell receptor beta chains presented below share a single source sample, sequenced in a study of shared clonotypes between healthy human individuals. TCRdb keeps only in-frame clones here, not all; method: immunoSEQ multiplex PCR. The table includes a few hundred thousand clones, just over 65% detected once. Sequencing used memory CD4+ T cells sorted from blood. Subset denoted: CD45RA-negative fraction. The receptors stem from a man between 25 and 39 years old in good health.

This chain connects TRBV18 to TRBJ2-1; D remains ambiguous. Deletions cut 0 bases from V and 4 bases from J, with 7 bases between. There are 14 residues in the CDR3. Germline V gene data show CDR1 as KGHSH and CDR2 as LQKENI. The CDR3 reads CASSPPVPYNEQFF. The CDR3 nucleotides are TGTGCCAGCTCACCACCGGTACCGTACAATGAGCAGTTCTTC.

The chain carries TRBV7-6 and TRBJ1-3; D is ambiguous. The CDR3 is 15 residues long. Germline CDR1 is SGHVS and CDR2 is FNYEAQ. V was clipped by 5 bases and J by 0 bases, with 11 bases between them. The CDR3 DNA follows: TGTGCCAGCAGCCTAGGCTGGGCCTCTGGAAACACCATATATTTT. It encodes CASSLGWASGNTIYF.

This rearrangement joins TRBV7-9 to TRBJ1-3, with D perhaps matching TRBD1 (6 bases). There are 18 residues in the CDR3. Trimming stripped 5 bases from V and 4 bases from J, with 24 bases between. The germline V gene encodes CDR1 SEHNR and CDR2 FQNEAQ (reference sequence). The DNA for the CDR3 is TGTGCCAGCAGCACCGTTAGGGGCACAGGGAGCGGAGGAAACACCATATATTTT. It translates to CASSTVRGTGSGGNTIYF.

The chain uses TRBV2 and TRBJ2-6; D uncertain. Per the germline V gene, CDR1 is SNHLY and CDR2 is FYNNEI. The germline V and J ends were trimmed by 4 bases and 4 bases, with 5 bases remaining between them. The CDR3 spans 13 residues. The chain's CDR3 is CASSAYGANVLTF. The DNA of the CDR3 is TGTGCCAGCAGTGCTTACGGGGCCAACGTCCTGACTTTC.

V is TRBV2 and J is TRBJ2-7, with 7 bases identical to TRBD2. CDR1 SNHLY and CDR2 FYNNEI come from the germline V gene. The J segment lost 6 bases and the V segment lost 8 bases, leaving 10 bases of the junction unmatched. The CDR3 runs to 13 residues. Written as DNA, the CDR3 is TGTGCCAGCGCGGCGGGAGTTGAGTCCGAGCAGTACTTC. Protein: CASAAGVESEQYF.

V is TRBV6-4 and J is TRBJ2-3; the D gene is possibly TRBD1 (5 bases). The length of the CDR3 is 15 residues. V was trimmed by 6 bases and J by 3 bases, leaving 16 bases between them. The germline V gene has CDR1 MRHNA and CDR2 SNTAGT. Here the CDR3 DNA reads TGTGCCAGCAGCCGACTCGGACAAGTTACAGATACGCAGTATTTT. It encodes CASSRLGQVTDTQYF.

For the CDR3, the DNA is TGTGCCAGCAGCTCCCGGGAGAATGAGCAGTTCTTC. This gives the protein CASSSRENEQFF. The V gene is TRBV11-3, the J gene TRBJ2-1; D might be TRBD2 (6 bases). The V end lost 4 bases, the J end lost 7 bases, and 8 bases lay between the germline ends. Germline-derived CDR1 and CDR2 are SGHNT and YENEEA. CDR3 size: 12 residues.

The V and J genes are TRBV7-9 and TRBJ2-1; no clear D gene. This CDR3 comprises 14 residues. The V end lost 5 bases, the J end lost 6 bases, and 14 bases lay between the germline ends. CDR1 is SEHNR and CDR2 is FQNEAQ in the germline V gene (reference sequence). For the CDR3, the DNA is TGTGCCAGCAGCCGACCTAACCCACGCAATGAGCAGTTCTTC. This encodes CASSRPNPRNEQFF.

The chain recombines TRBV5-6 with TRBJ1-2; a weak D match, TRBD1 (5 bases). The germline CDR1 and CDR2 sequences are SGHDT and YYEEEE. With 1 base removed from V and 2 bases from J, the gap between germline ends came to 9 bases. The CDR3 sequence is 14 residues long. The DNA for the CDR3 is TGTGCCAGCAGCTTGTTGGGGCCGAACTATGGCTACACCTTC. Translated: CASSLLGPNYGYTF.

The chain uses TRBV18 and TRBJ2-5; 12 bases match TRBD2. Trimming removed 3 bases from V and 5 bases from J; junction bases left unmatched: 13. Germline CDR1 KGHSH, CDR2 LQKENI. CDR3 length: 18 amino acids. The CDR3 is CASSPSRLAGGPWETQYF. Here the CDR3 DNA reads TGTGCCAGCTCACCTAGTCGGCTAGCGGGAGGGCCCTGGGAGACCCAGTACTTC.

CDR3 protein: CSVFQDTQYF. For the CDR3, the DNA is TGCAGCGTTTTTCAAGATACGCAGTATTTT. The chain uses TRBV29-1 and TRBJ2-3, with D unresolved. Trimming left V 5 bases short and J 5 bases short, with 5 bases between. The CDR3 extends over 10 amino acids. The germline CDR1 and CDR2 sequences are SQVTM and ANQGSEA.

The chain employs TRBV18 and TRBJ2-2; TRBD1 agrees at 8 bases. Germline lookup yields CDR1 KGHSH and CDR2 LQKENI. The CDR3 is 16 residues long. Trimming took 4 bases from V and 7 from J; bases not matched to a gene: 11. For the CDR3, the DNA is TGTGCCAGCTCACGCGCCAGGGGGCGCAACGACGGGGAGCTGTTTTTT. It encodes CASSRARGRNDGELFF.

The rearrangement joins TRBV4-3 to TRBJ1-2; D ambiguous. The ends were cut back, 0 bases at V and 4 bases at J, with 9 bases in the middle. This CDR3 is built from 14 residues. Germline CDR1 LGHNA, CDR2 YSLEER. This chain's CDR3 is CASSQDPLGYGYTF. The DNA of the CDR3 is TGCGCCAGCAGCCAAGATCCCCTCGGCTATGGCTACACCTTC.

The chain joins TRBV5-1 to TRBJ2-5; D might be TRBD1 or TRBD2, each matching 5 bases. Trimming cost V 1 base and J 4 bases, with 20 bases left between them. The CDR3 is made up of 17 amino acids. Per germline, CDR1 SGHRS and CDR2 YFSETQ. CDR3 in DNA: TGCGCCAGCAGCTTGCAGGGTAGTGTTAGACGGGGAGAGACCCAGTACTTC. Translating it yields CASSLQGSVRRGETQYF.

CDR3 in amino acids: CASSLDLMGQYF. CDR3 DNA sequence: TGTGCCAGCAGCTTAGACCTAATGGGGCAGTACTTC. The V and J genes are TRBV7-2 and TRBJ2-7; D remains unclear. The germline V gene has CDR1 SGHTA and CDR2 FQGNSA. Trimming shortened V by 1 base and J by 9 bases, and 10 bases separated the two germline ends. The CDR3 has 12 amino acids.

This clone has ten or more counts. The genes are TRBV28 and TRBJ2-1; 10 nucleotides match TRBD2. The CDR3 is made up of 13 amino acids. CDR1 MDHEN and CDR2 SYDVKM come from the germline V gene. CDR3 in amino acids: CVSGLAIGNEQFF. DNA for the CDR3: TGTGTTTCGGGACTAGCGATCGGCAATGAGCAGTTCTTC.

This clone occurred a few times. V and J are TRBV2 and TRBJ2-5; D perhaps matches TRBD2 (5 bases). V gave up 2 bases and J gave up 0 bases, with 13 bases separating them. The CDR3 length is 16 residues. The V gene's germline CDR1 is SNHLY and CDR2 FYNNEI. As DNA, the CDR3 is TGTGCCAGCAGTGAAAGACCGGCGGGTTACCAAGAGACCCAGTACTTC. Protein product: CASSERPAGYQETQYF.

The rearrangement joins TRBV7-8 to TRBJ2-5, with 12 nucleotides matching TRBD2. The CDR3 contains 15 residues. V was pared by 4 bases and J by 5 bases, with 5 bases of the junction left unmatched. From germline, CDR1 is SGHVS and CDR2 FQNEAQ. CDR3 DNA sequence: TGTGCCAGCAGCTCTAGCGGGAGGGCCAGTGAGACCCAGTACTTC. It encodes CASSSSGRASETQYF. Full variable domain (outside the CDR3, taken from reference TRBV7-8 and TRBJ2-5): GAGVSQSPRYKVAKRGQDVALRCDPISGHVSLFWYQQALGQGPEFLTYFQNEAQLDKSGLPSDRFFAERPEGSVSTLKIQRTQQEDSAVYLCASSSSGRASETQYFGPGTRLLVL.

Comment on this clone: The sample holds other DNA sequences that translate to the same CDR3. The V gene is TRBV4-2, the J gene TRBJ2-3; 12 nucleotides align to TRBD2. With V trimmed by 0 bases and J by 0 bases, 1 base remained unmatched. This CDR3 contains 17 residues. The germline CDR1 and CDR2 sequences are LGHNA and YNFKEQ. The CDR3 spells CASSQELAGGSTDTQYF. In DNA form, the CDR3 reads TGTGCCAGCAGCCAAGAACTAGCGGGAGGCAGCACAGATACGCAGTATTTT.

The chain joins TRBV1 to TRBJ2-5; the table calls TRBD2, which could not be checked here. TRBV1 is an annotated pseudogene. This CDR3 has 18 residues. The CDR3 region is CTSSQEGLSGRAWETQYF. Written as DNA, the CDR3 is TGCACCAGCAGCCAAGAAGGGCTGAGCGGGAGGGCTTGGGAGACCCAGTACTTC.

The CDR3 protein is CASSLSGGVATNEKLFF. CDR3 sequence (DNA): TGCGCCAGCAGCTTGTCGGGTGGAGTTGCAACTAATGAAAAACTGTTTTTT. This chain joins TRBV5-1 and TRBJ1-4, with no clear D. V was clipped by 1 base and J by 0 bases, with 13 bases between them. This CDR3 has 17 residues. CDR1 is SGHRS and CDR2 is YFSETQ in the germline V gene.

Comment on this clone: Other nucleotide sequences in the sample specify the same CDR3. The chain is built from TRBV7-2 and TRBJ1-1; possible D gene TRBD1, 5 bases. With 5 bases removed from V and 1 base from J, the gap between germline ends came to 11 bases. CDR1 and CDR2 (germline): SGHTA, FQGNSA. The CDR3 contains 14 residues. The CDR3, as DNA: TGTGCCAGCAGCCCCGGGGCGGCGAACACTGAAGCTTTCTTT. Translation: CASSPGAANTEAFF.

V usage is TRBV28 and J usage is TRBJ1-4; D ambiguous. V lost 5 bases and J 6 bases, leaving 4 bases between the germline ends. This CDR3 spans 11 amino acids. The germline CDR1 and CDR2 sequences are MDHEN and SYDVKM. In DNA form, the CDR3 reads TGTGCCAGCAGTAATCATGAAAAACTGTTTTTT. This codes for CASSNHEKLFF.

The V call is TRBV20-1, the J call TRBJ2-4; possible D gene TRBD2, 5 bases. Trimming took 7 bases from V and 9 from J, leaving 13 bases between them. There are 11 residues in the CDR3. Germline CDR1 and CDR2: DFQATT and SNEGSKA (reference sequence). The chain's CDR3 is CSELVSGIQYF. CDR3 DNA sequence: TGCAGTGAACTAGTGTCAGGCATTCAGTACTTC.

About this clone itself: Additional DNA sequences in this sample encode the identical CDR3. The rearrangement links TRBV15 to TRBJ2-5; D call uncertain. The CDR3 loop spans 12 amino acids. Germline V lookup: CDR1 LNHNV, CDR2 YYDKDF (reference sequence). V lost 0 bases to trimming and J lost 1 base, with 0 bases between them. The CDR3 coding sequence is TGTGCCACCAGCAGAGACCAAGAGACCCAGTACTTC. Protein sequence: CATSRDQETQYF.

On this clone: The sample contains more than one DNA sequence encoding this CDR3. This chain links TRBV7-9 with TRBJ2-1; the D gene is possibly TRBD1 (6 bases). Germline V gene data show CDR1 as SEHNR and CDR2 as FQNEAQ (reference sequence). The CDR3 extends over 13 amino acids. Trimming stripped 1 base from V and 8 bases from J, with 9 bases between. CDR3 loop: CASSLVGGYEQFF. The CDR3 bases are TGTGCCAGCAGCTTAGTTGGGGGCTATGAGCAGTTCTTC.

The rearrangement links TRBV7-2 to TRBJ2-7; a weak D match, TRBD2 (6 bases). This CDR3 comprises 13 residues. Between the trimmed V and J ends, which lost 1 base and 6 bases, there was a span of 10 bases. Germline values: CDR1 SGHTA, CDR2 FQGNSA. The CDR3 DNA reads as TGTGCCAGCAGCTTAGGACTAGACCGCGAGCAGTACTTC. Translation: CASSLGLDREQYF. Drawing the rest from reference TRBV7-2 and TRBJ2-7, the complete variable domain is GAGVSQSPSNKVTEKGKDVELRCDPISGHTALYWYRQSLGQGLEFLIYFQGNSAPDKSGLPSDRFSAERTGGSVSTLTIQRTQQEDSAVYLCASSLGLDREQYFGPGTRLTVT.

The chain links TRBV4-1 to TRBJ2-3; the D is unclear. V was cut by 4 bases and J by 5 bases, with 7 bases left in between. CDR1 and CDR2 from the germline V gene are MGHRA and YSYEKL. This CDR3 comprises 12 residues. CDR3 sequence reads: CASSPSGDTQYF. The CDR3 bases are TGCGCCAGCAGCCCTTCGGGAGATACGCAGTATTTT.

At least ten counts were recorded for this clone. This rearrangement joins TRBV27 to TRBJ2-5; tentative D call: TRBD2 (6 bases). In germline, CDR1 is MNHEY, CDR2 SMNVEV (reference sequence). V was cut by 3 bases and J by 4 bases, with 15 bases left in between. The CDR3 covers 15 residues. CDR3 amino acids: CASSFGGGGVETQYF. CDR3 nucleotide sequence: TGTGCCAGCAGTTTCGGCGGAGGAGGGGTAGAGACCCAGTACTTC.

This clone appeared a few times. The rearrangement uses TRBV5-6 and TRBJ1-1, with no clear D. The CDR3 contains 14 residues. CDR1 and CDR2 (germline): SGHDT, YYEEEE. V was cut by 0 bases and J by 4 bases, with 10 bases left in between. The CDR3 sequence: CASSLGWDRTEAFF. DNA of the CDR3: TGTGCCAGCAGCTTGGGATGGGATCGCACTGAAGCTTTCTTT.

This clone was recorded only once. J is TRBJ2-5 and V is TRBV6-1; 9 bases align to TRBD1. The CDR3 is 14 residues long. With V trimmed by 8 bases and J by 5 bases, 9 bases remained unmatched. CDR1 and CDR2 (germline): MNHNS, SASEGT. The CDR3 loop is CASAGQGVVETQYF. The DNA of the CDR3 is TGTGCCAGCGCGGGACAGGGTGTTGTGGAGACCCAGTACTTC.

Notes on this clone: A much larger clone lies a single base off, so this may be a read error. This sequence joins TRBV5-4 and TRBJ2-1; maybe TRBD2 (5 bases). The length of the CDR3 is 16 residues. The V gene's germline CDR1 is SGHNT and CDR2 YYREEE (reference sequence). CDR3 bases: TGTACCAGCAGCTTTTCGAGGGTTCGGTCCGCCAATGAGCAGTTCTTC. It yields the protein CTSSFSRVRSANEQFF.